This T cell receptor (beta chain) was identified during a study of blood T cell repertoires in COVID-19. The overall study: From the United States, Italy and Spain came samples of acute and convalescent COVID-19. Sources were T cells, B-cell-depleted T cells, or PBMCs; the material itself was cDNA or gDNA.

In the authors' methods: Counts of nucleated cells, estimated from reference gene primer amplification, were obtained. Assay used: immunoSEQ multiplex PCR; TCRdb lists only in-frame clones, some missing. Clone size and V and J calls were adopted from that table, with D and trimming inferred from the DNA. This sample has under 450,000 clones; 89% occur once, and the top ten carry roughly 1.6%. The CDR3 runs to 15 residues. The V end was cut by 2 bases, the J end by 0 bases, with 9 bases between. The V gene's germline CDR1 is MDHEN and CDR2 SYDVKM. In Seattle, patients joined the study during active infection and were tracked longitudinally.

The chain links TRBV28 to TRBJ2-3, with D possibly being TRBD2 (6 bases). What was sequenced was peripheral blood. This receptor was obtained from a woman between 40 and 55 years old with COVID-19, enrolled during active disease. The CDR3 is CASSLGGTSTDTQYF. For the CDR3, the DNA is TGTGCCAGCAGTTTAGGGGGGACTAGCACAGATACGCAGTATTTT. Full variable domain (missing parts from reference TRBV28 and TRBJ2-3): DVKVTQSSRYLVKRTGEKVFLECVQDMDHENMFWYRQDPGLGLRLIYFSYDVKMKEKGDIPEGYSVSREKKERFSLILESASTNQTSMYLCASSLGGTSTDTQYFGPGTRLTVL.